This T cell receptor (beta chain) is from a study of OX40 agonist ivuxolimab in advanced cancers. Study information: Checkpoint inhibitors had been given previously to around 38% of patients.

The table lists this clone with a few counts. Its cognate antigen is unknown. This CDR3 is 13 amino acids long. Trimming pared 6 bases from V and 6 bases from J, leaving 12 bases between. Germline V lookup: CDR1 SEHNR, CDR2 FQNEAQ (reference sequence). Whole-study results and caveats: Clonal expansion in partial responders at 0.1-3.0 mg/kg ranked among the lowest. CD4+ and CD8+ blood T cells expanded clonally by week 6 at 0.1 to 3.0 mg/kg.

Using immunoSEQ multiplex PCR, the repertoire was profiled, and TCRdb retains in-frame clones only, with some absent. The sample has approximately 52,000 clones; roughly 84% are singletons. This sequence was found in an adult with an advanced solid tumor such as melanoma, head and neck, liver or kidney cancer. The chain uses TRBV7-9 and TRBJ2-1; D gene unclear. Here the sequenced sample was CD4+ or CD8+ T cells sorted from blood, taken in a trial of the OX40 agonist ivuxolimab. CDR3 sequence (DNA): TGTGCCAGCAGAGGAGTTTCCGCCAATGAGCAGTTCTTC. Amino acids: CASRGVSANEQFF.